These T cell receptor beta chains were read from a single sample in a study of OX40 agonist ivuxolimab in advanced cancers. Repertoires were generated with immunoSEQ multiplex PCR, while TCRdb's copy carries only in-frame clones and drops some. The sample lists tens of thousands of clones, approximately 87% occurring once. This material consisted of CD4+ or CD8+ T cells sorted from blood, taken in a trial of the OX40 agonist ivuxolimab. The receptor source for this set is an adult with an advanced solid tumor such as melanoma, head and neck, liver or kidney cancer. Each CDR3 is given with its conserved first and last residue. Fields, in order: clone size, D gene, V gene, J gene, CDR3 protein. D genes are given only for firm matches. Some rows have no size entry. The others give once, few or many, or a class for an expanded clone.

few	TRBD2	TRBV5-1	TRBJ2-3	CASSLEVAGASTDTQYF
-	-	TRBV5-1	TRBJ1-1	CASSLALRGGGTEAFF
-	-	TRBV11-3	TRBJ2-1	CASSPTGGSYNEQFF
-	-	TRBV7-3	TRBJ1-3	CASSLPPEGPIDNTIYF
-	-	TRBV5-1	TRBJ2-2	CASSNYGSGELFF
-	TRBD1	TRBV19	TRBJ1-2	CASSMEGGGFGEYGYTF
once	TRBD1	TRBV27	TRBJ2-7	CASSSPGTGNYEQYF
-	TRBD2	TRBV5-4	TRBJ2-5	CASSAWTSGTQYF
-	TRBD2	TRBV19	TRBJ2-7	CASSIFLGLADSYEQYF
-	-	TRBV11-2	TRBJ2-7	CASSNPETGGEQYF
few	-	TRBV4-1	TRBJ1-1	CASSQPPGHTNTEAFF
-	TRBD2	TRBV7-9	TRBJ2-7	CASSSSGAAYEQYF
-	TRBD1	TRBV2	TRBJ2-7	CATKGQESSYEQYF
-	-	TRBV7-3	TRBJ1-6	CASSLMGMGESPLHF
-	-	TRBV18	TRBJ2-1	CASSPGRSHNEQFF
-	-	TRBV6-5	TRBJ1-1	CASSYPRGSNTEAFF
-	-	TRBV10-3	TRBJ2-2	CAIRDYTNTGELFF
-	-	TRBV18	TRBJ1-2	CASSPRQEEGYTF
few	-	TRBV7-9	TRBJ2-5	CASFWHPYQETQYF
few	TRBD1	TRBV28	TRBJ1-6	CATTGTESYNSPLHF
-	-	TRBV5-5	TRBJ1-3	CASSFSAQVGNTIYF
once	-	TRBV6-4	TRBJ1-2	CASSVNPRGYGYTF
-	TRBD1	TRBV19	TRBJ1-2	CASIPGQGDWGYTF
-	-	TRBV7-6	TRBJ2-5	CASSLAGGTLGETQYF